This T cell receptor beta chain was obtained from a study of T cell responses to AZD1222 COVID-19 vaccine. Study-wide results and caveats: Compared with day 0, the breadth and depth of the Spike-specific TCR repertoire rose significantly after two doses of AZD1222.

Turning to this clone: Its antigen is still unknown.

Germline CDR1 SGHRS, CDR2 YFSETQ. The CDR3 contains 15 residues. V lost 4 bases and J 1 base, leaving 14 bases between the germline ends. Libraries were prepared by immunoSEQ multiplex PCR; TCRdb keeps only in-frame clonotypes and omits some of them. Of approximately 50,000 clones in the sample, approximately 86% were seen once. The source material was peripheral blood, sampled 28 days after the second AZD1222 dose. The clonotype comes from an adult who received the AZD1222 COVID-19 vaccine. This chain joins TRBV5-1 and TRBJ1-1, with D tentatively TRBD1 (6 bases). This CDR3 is CASSDQGNPNTEAFF. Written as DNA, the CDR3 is TGCGCCAGCAGCGACCAGGGGAATCCGAACACTGAAGCTTTCTTT. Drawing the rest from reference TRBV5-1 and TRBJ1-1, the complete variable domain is KAGVTQTPRYLIKTRGQQVTLSCSPISGHRSVSWYQQTPGQGLQFLFEYFSETQRNKGNFPGRFSGRQFSNSRSEMNVSTLELGDSALYLCASSDQGNPNTEAFFGQGTRLTVV.